This T cell receptor beta chain was recovered during a study of blood T cell repertoires in COVID-19. Study summary: COVID-19 samples from acute and convalescent phases originated in the United States, Italy and Spain. T cells, B-cell-depleted T cells, or PBMCs provided the cDNA or gDNA that served as material.

Source study methods: By means of reference gene primer amplification, nucleated cell counts were estimated. Method: immunoSEQ multiplex PCR; TCRdb's copy keeps in-frame clones and lacks some. From that table come the V and J calls and clone size; the DNA was used to work out D and trimming. The table records 25,000 to 35,000 clones, approximately 91% of them present only once. The CDR3 is 17 residues long. With 5 bases removed from V and 0 bases from J, the gap between germline ends came to 18 bases. The germline V gene has CDR1 MDHEN and CDR2 SYDVKM. The source of this sequence is a human donor in a cohort sampled during active COVID-19. Sequencing was done on a sample of peripheral blood. The gene calls are TRBV28 and TRBJ2-3; maybe TRBD2 (5 bases). The CDR3 loop reads CASSPTASLDSTDTQYF. DNA for the CDR3: TGTGCCAGCAGTCCGACGGCTAGCCTAGATAGCACAGATACGCAGTATTTT.